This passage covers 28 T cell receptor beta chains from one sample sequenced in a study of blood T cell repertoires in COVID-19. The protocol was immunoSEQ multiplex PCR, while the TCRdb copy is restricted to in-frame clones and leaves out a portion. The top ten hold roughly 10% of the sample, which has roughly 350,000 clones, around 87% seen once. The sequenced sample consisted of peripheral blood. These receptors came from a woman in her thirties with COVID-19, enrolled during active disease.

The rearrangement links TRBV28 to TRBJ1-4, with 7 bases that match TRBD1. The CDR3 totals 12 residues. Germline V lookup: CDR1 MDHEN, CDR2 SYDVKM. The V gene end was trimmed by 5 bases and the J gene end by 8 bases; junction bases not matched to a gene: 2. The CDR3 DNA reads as TGTGCCAGCAGTGGGACAGAGGAAAAACTGTTTTTT. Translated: CASSGTEEKLFF.

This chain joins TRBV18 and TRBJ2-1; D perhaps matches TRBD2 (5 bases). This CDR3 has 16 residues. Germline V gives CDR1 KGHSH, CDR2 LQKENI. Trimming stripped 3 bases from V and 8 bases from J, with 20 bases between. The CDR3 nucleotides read TGTGCCAGCTCACCGATCCTAGCACCGGCCGCGGATGAGCAGTTCTTC. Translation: CASSPILAPAADEQFF.

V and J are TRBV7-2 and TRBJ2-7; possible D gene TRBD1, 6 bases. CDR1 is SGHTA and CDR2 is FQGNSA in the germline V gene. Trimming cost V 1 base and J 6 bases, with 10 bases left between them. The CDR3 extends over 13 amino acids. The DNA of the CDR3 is TGTGCCAGCAGCTTAGGACAGGTGCTCGAGCAGTACTTC. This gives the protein CASSLGQVLEQYF.

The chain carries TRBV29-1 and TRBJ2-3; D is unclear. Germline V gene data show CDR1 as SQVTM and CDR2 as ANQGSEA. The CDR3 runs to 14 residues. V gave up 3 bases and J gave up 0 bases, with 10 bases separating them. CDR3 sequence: CSVDIAVSTDTQYF. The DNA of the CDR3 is TGCAGCGTTGATATAGCTGTGAGCACAGATACGCAGTATTTT.

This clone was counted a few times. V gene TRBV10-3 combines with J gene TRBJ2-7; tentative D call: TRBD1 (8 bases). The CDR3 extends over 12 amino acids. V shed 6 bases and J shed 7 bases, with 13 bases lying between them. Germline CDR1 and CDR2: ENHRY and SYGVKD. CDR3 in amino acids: CAISGQGGEQYF. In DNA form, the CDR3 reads TGTGCCATCAGCGGACAGGGAGGGGAGCAGTACTTC.

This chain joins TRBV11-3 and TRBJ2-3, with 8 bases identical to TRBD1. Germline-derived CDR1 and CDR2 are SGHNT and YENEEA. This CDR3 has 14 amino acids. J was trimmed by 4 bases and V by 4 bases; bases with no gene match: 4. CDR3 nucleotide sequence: TGTGCCAGCAGCTCAGGGGGCCGGCCAGATACGCAGTATTTT. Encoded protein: CASSSGGRPDTQYF.

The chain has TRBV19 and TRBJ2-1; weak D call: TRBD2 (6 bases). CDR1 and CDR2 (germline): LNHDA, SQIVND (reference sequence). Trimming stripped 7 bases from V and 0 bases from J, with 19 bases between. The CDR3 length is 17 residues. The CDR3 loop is CASTKGSTSLSYNEQFF. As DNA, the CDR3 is TGTGCCAGTACCAAAGGAAGCACTAGCCTCTCCTACAATGAGCAGTTCTTC.

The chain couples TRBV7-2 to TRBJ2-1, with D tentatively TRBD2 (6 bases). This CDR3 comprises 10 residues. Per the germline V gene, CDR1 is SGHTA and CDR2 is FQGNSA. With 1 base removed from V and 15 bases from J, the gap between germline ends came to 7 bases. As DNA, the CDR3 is TGTGCCAGCAGCTTAGGGGGAGGGTTCTTC. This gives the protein CASSLGGGFF.

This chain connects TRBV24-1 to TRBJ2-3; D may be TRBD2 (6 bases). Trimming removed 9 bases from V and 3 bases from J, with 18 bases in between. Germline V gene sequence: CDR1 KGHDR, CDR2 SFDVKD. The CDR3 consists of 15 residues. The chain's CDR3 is CATPSTGEGTDTQYF. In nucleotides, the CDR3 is TGTGCCACCCCCTCGACGGGAGAGGGAACAGATACGCAGTATTTT.

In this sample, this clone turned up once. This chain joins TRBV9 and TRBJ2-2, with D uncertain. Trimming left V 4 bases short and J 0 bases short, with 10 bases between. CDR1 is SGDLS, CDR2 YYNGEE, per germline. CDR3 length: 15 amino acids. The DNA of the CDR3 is TGTGCCAGCAGCTTGGCAGGTACGAACACCGGGGAGCTGTTTTTT. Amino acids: CASSLAGTNTGELFF.

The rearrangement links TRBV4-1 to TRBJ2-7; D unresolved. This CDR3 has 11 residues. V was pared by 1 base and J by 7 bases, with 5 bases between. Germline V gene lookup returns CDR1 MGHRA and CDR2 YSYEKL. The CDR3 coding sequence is TGCGCCAGCAGCCAAGGGCGGGAGCAGTACTTC. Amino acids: CASSQGREQYF.

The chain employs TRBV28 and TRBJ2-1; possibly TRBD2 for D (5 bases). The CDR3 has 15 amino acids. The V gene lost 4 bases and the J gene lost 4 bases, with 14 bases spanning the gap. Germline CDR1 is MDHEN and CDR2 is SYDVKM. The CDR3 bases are TGTGCCAGCAGTTCTTACGGATCGGGGTACAATGAGCAGTTCTTC. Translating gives CASSSYGSGYNEQFF.

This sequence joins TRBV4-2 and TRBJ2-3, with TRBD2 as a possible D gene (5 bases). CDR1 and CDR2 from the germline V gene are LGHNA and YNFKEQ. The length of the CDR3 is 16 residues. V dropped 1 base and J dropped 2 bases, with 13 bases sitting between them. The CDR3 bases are TGTGCCAGCAGCCAAGTACAAGCGGAGCTCACAGATACGCAGTATTTT. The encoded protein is CASSQVQAELTDTQYF.

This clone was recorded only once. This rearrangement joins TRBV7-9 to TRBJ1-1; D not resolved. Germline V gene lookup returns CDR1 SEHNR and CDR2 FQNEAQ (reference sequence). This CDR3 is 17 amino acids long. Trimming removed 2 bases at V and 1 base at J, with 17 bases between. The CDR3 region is CASSLIDAALANTEAFF. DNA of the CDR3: TGTGCCAGCAGCTTAATCGACGCGGCCCTTGCGAACACTGAAGCTTTCTTT.

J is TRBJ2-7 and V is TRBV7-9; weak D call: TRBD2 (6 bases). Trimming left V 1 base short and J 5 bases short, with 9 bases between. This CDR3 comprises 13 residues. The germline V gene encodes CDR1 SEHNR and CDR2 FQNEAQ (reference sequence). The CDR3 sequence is CASSLGGTNEQYF. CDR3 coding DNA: TGTGCCAGCAGCTTAGGCGGGACCAACGAGCAGTACTTC.

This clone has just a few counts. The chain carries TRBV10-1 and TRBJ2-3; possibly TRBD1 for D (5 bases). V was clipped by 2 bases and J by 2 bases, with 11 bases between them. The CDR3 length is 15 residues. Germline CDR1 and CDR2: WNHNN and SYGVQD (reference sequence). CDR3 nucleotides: TGCGCCAGCAGTGAGATGACAGCCACCACAGATACGCAGTATTTT. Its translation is CASSEMTATTDTQYF.

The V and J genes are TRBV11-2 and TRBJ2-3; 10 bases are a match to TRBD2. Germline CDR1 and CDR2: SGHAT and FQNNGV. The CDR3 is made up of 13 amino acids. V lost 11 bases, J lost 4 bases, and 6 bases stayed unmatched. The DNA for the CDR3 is TGTGCCTCGCAGCGGGGGGGTGCAGATACGCAGTATTTT. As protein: CASQRGGADTQYF.

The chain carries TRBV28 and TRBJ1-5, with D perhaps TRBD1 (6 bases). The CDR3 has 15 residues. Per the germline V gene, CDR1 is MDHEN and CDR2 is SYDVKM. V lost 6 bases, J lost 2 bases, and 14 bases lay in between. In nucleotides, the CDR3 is TGTGCCAGCAGGACCACGACAGGACGCAATCAGCCCCAGCATTTT. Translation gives CASRTTTGRNQPQHF.

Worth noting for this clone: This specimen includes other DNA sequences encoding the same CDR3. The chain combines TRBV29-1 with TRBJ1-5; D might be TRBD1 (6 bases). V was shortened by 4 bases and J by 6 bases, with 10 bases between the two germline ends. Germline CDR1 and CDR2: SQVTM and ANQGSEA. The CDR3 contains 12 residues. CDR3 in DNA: TGCAGCGTTGGAGGCAGGGGTCAGCCCCAGCATTTT. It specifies CSVGGRGQPQHF.

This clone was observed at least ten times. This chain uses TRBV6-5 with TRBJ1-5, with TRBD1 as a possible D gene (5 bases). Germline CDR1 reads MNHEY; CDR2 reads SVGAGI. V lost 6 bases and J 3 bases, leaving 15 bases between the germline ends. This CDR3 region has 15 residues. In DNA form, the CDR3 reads TGTGCCAGCAGGGGGGGACGGAACTCCAATCAGCCCCAGCATTTT. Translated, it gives CASRGGRNSNQPQHF.

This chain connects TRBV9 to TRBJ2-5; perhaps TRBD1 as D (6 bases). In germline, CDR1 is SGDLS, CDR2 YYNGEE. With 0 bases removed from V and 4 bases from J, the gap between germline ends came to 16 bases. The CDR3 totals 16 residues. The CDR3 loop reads CASSVALGALGETQYF. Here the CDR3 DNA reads TGTGCCAGCAGCGTAGCCCTGGGGGCGCTCGGAGAGACCCAGTACTTC.

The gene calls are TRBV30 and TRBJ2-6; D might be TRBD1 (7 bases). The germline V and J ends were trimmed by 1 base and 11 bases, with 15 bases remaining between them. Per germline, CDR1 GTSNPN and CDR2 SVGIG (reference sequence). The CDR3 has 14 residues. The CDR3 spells CAWSAGGQGDVLTF. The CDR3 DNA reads TGTGCCTGGAGTGCCGGAGGGCAGGGGGACGTCCTGACTTTC.

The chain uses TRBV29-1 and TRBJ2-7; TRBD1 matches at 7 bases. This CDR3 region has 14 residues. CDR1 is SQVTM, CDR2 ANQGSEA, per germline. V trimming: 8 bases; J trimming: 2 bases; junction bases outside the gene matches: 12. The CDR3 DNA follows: TGCAGCATACAACGAGACAGGGTTACCTACGAGCAGTACTTC. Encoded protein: CSIQRDRVTYEQYF.

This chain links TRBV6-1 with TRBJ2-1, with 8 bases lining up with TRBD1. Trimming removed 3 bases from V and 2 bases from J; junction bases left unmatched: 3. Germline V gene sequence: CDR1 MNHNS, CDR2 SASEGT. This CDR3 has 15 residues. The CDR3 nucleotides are TGTGCCAGCAGTGATGGACAGGGAACCTACAATGAGCAGTTCTTC. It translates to CASSDGQGTYNEQFF.

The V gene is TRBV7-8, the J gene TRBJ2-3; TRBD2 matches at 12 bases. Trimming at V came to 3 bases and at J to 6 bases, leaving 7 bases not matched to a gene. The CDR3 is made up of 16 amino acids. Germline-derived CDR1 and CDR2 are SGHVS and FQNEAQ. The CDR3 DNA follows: TGTGCCAGCAGCTTGGCCAGACTAGCGGGAGAGGATACGCAGTATTTT. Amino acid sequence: CASSLARLAGEDTQYF.

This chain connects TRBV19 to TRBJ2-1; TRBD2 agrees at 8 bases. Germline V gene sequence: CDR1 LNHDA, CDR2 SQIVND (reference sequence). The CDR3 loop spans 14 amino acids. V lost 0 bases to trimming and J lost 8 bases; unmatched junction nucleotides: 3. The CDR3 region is CASSIDREGDEQFF. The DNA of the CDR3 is TGTGCCAGTAGTATAGATCGGGAGGGAGATGAGCAGTTCTTC.

For the CDR3, the DNA is TGTGCCAGTAGATGGGACAATCTGGGCGAGCAGTACTTC. This sequence encodes CASRWDNLGEQYF. The chain has TRBV19 and TRBJ2-7, with D perhaps TRBD1 (6 bases). Trimming shortened V by 6 bases and J by 6 bases, and 15 bases separated the two germline ends. Germline-derived CDR1 and CDR2 are LNHDA and SQIVND (reference sequence). The CDR3 consists of 13 residues.

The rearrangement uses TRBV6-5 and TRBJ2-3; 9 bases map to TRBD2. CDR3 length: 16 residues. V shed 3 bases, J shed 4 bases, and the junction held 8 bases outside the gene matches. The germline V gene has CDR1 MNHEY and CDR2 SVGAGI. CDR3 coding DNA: TGTGCCAGCAGTTATGATTGGCTAGCGGGACCAGATACGCAGTATTTT. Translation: CASSYDWLAGPDTQYF.